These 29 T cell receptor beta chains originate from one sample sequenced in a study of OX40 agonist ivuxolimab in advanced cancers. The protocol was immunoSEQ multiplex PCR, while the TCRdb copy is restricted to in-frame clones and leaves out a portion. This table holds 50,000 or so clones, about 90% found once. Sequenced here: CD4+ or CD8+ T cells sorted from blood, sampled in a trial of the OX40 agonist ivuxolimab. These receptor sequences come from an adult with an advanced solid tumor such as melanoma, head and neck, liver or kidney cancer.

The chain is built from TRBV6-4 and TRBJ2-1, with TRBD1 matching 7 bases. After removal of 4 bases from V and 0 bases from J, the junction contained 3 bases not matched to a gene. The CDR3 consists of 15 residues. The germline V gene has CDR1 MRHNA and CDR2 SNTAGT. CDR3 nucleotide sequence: TGTGCCAGCAGTGCGACAGGGTCCTCCTACAATGAGCAGTTCTTC. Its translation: CASSATGSSYNEQFF.

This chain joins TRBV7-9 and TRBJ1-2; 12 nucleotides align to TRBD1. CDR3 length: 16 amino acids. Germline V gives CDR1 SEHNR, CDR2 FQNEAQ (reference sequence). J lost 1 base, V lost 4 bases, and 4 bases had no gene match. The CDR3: CASSSGQGAYNYGYTF. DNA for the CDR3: TGTGCCAGCAGCTCGGGACAGGGGGCGTATAACTATGGCTACACCTTC. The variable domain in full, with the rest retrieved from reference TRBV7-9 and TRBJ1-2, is DTGVSQNPRHKITKRGQNVTFRCDPISEHNRLYWYRQTLGQGPEFLTYFQNEAQLEKSRLLSDRFSAERPKGSFSTLEIQRTEQGDSAMYLCASSSGQGAYNYGYTFGSGTRLTVV.

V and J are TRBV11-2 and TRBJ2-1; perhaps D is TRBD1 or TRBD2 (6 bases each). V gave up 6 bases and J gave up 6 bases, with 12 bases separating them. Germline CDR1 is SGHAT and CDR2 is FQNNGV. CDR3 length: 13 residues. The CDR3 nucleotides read TGTGCCAGCAGTCCCGGGGGCCTCAATGAGCAGTTCTTC. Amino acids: CASSPGGLNEQFF. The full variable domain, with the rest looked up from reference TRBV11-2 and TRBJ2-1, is EAGVAQSPRYKIIEKRQSVAFWCNPISGHATLYWYQQILGQGPKLLIQFQNNGVVDDSQLPKDRFSAERLKGVDSTLKIQPAKLEDSAVYLCASSPGGLNEQFFGPGTRLTVL.

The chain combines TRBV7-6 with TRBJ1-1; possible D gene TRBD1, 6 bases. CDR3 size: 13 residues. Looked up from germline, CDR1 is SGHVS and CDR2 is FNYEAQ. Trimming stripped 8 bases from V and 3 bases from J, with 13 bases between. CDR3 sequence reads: CASQQSGDTEAFF. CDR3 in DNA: TGTGCCAGCCAGCAGTCAGGGGACACTGAAGCTTTCTTT.

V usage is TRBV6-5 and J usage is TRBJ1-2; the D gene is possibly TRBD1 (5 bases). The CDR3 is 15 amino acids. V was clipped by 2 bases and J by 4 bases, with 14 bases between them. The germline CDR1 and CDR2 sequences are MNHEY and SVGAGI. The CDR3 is CASSYGQGDGYGYTF. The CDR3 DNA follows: TGTGCCAGCAGTTACGGGCAGGGAGATGGCTATGGCTACACCTTC.

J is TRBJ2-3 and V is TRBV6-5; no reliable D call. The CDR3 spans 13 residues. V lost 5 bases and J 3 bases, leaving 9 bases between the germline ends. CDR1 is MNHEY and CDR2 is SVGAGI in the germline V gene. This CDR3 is CASSQNPTDTQYF. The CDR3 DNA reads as TGTGCCAGCAGTCAAAATCCTACAGATACGCAGTATTTT.

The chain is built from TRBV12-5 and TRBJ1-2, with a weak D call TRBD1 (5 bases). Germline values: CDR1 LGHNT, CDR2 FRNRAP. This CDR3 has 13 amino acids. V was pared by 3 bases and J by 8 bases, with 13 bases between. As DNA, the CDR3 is TGTGCTAGTGGTTTATCAGGGTTTAGGGGCTACACCTTC. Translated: CASGLSGFRGYTF.

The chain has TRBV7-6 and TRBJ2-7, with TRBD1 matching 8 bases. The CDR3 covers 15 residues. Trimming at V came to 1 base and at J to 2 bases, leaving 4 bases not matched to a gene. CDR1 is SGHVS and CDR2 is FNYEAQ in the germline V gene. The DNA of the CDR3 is TGTGCCAGCAGCTTAGGAGGACAGGGTCCCTACGAGCAGTACTTC. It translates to CASSLGGQGPYEQYF.

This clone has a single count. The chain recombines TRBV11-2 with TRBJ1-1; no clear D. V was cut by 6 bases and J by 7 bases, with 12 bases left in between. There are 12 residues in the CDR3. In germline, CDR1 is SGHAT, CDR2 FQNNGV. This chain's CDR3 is CASRAGWSEAFF. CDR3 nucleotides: TGTGCCAGCAGGGCAGGATGGAGTGAAGCTTTCTTT.

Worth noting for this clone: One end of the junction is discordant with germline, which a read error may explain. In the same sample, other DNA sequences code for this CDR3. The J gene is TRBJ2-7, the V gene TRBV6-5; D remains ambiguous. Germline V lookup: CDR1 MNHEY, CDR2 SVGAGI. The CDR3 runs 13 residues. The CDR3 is CASSYMGSYEQYF. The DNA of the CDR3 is TGTGCCAGCAGTTACATGGGGTCCTACGAGCAATACTTC.

Here the CDR3 DNA reads TGTGCCAGCAGCTTAGCGATGGCTGACTCTACGTGGTTGATTGAGCAGTACTTC. Translation: CASSLAMADSTWLIEQYF. The chain links TRBV7-8 to TRBJ2-7; unclear D gene. The CDR3 contains 18 residues. V gave up 0 bases and J gave up 7 bases, with 25 bases separating them. Germline V lookup: CDR1 SGHVS, CDR2 FQNEAQ. Drawing the rest from reference TRBV7-8 and TRBJ2-7, the complete variable domain is GAGVSQSPRYKVAKRGQDVALRCDPISGHVSLFWYQQALGQGPEFLTYFQNEAQLDKSGLPSDRFFAERPEGSVSTLKIQRTQQEDSAVYLCASSLAMADSTWLIEQYFGPGTRLTVT.

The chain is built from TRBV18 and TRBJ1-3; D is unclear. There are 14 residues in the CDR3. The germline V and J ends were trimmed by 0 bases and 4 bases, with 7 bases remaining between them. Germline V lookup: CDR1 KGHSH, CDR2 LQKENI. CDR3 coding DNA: TGTGCCAGCTCACCACCGGCAGGAGGAAACACCATATATTTT. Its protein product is CASSPPAGGNTIYF.

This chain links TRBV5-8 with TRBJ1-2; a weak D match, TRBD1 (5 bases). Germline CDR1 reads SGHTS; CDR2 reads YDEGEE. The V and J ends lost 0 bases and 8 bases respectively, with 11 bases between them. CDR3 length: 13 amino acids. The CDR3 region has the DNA TGTGCCAGCAGCTTGGTAGGGACGGGAGGCTACACCTTC. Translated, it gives CASSLVGTGGYTF.

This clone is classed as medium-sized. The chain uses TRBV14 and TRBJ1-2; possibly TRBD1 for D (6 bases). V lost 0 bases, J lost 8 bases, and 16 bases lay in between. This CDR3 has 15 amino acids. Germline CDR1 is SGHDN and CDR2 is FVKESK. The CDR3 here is CASSQEGALSRGYTF. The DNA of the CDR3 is TGTGCCAGCAGCCAAGAGGGGGCCCTATCTCGGGGCTACACCTTC.

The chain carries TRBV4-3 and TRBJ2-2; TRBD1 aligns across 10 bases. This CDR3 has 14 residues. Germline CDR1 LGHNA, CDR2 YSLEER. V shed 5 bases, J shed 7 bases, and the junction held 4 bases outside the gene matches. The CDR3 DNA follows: TGCGCCAGCAGCGCTGGACAGGGGGGCGGGGAGCTGTTTTTT. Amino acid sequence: CASSAGQGGGELFF.

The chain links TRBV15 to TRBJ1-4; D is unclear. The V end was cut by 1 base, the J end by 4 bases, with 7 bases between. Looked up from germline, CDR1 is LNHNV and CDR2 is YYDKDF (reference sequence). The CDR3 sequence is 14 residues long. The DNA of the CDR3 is TGTGCCACCAGCAGAGGATGGGGTAATGAAAAACTGTTTTTT. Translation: CATSRGWGNEKLFF.

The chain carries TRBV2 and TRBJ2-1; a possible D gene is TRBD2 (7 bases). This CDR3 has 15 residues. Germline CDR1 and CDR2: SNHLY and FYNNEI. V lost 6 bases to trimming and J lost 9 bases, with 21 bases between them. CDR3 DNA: TGTGCCAGCAGAAGACTAGTGGGGGGGCTGGGTGAGCAGTTCTTC. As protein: CASRRLVGGLGEQFF.

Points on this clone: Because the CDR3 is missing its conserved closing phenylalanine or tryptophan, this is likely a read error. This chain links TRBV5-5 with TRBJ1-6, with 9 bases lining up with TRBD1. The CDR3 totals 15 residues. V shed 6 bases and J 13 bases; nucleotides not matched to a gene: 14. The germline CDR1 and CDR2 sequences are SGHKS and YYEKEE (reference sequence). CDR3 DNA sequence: TGTGCCAGCACCACCGGCAGGACAGGGGCCGCGCCCCTCCACCTT. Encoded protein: CASTTGRTGAAPLHL.

The CDR3 nucleotides read TGTGCCAGCAGCGTAGACTTTATGAACACCGGGGAGCTGTTTTTT. This translates into CASSVDFMNTGELFF. J is TRBJ2-2 and V is TRBV9; D is ambiguous. Germline loops: CDR1 SGDLS, CDR2 YYNGEE. V was cut by 0 bases and J by 1 base, with 7 bases left in between. CDR3 length equals 15 residues. Supplemented by reference TRBV9 and TRBJ2-2, the full variable domain reads DSGVTQTPKHLITATGQRVTLRCSPRSGDLSVYWYQQSLDQGLQFLIQYYNGEERAKGNILERFSAQQFPDLHSELNLSSLELGDSALYFCASSVDFMNTGELFFGEGSRLTVL.

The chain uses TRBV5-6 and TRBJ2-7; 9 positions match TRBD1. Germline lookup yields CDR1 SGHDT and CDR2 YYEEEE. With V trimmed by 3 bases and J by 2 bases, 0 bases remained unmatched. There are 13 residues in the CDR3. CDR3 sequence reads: CASSWDRAYEQYF. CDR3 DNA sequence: TGTGCCAGCAGCTGGGACAGGGCCTACGAGCAGTACTTC. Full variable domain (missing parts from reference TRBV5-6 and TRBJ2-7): DAGVTQSPTHLIKTRGQQVTLRCSPKSGHDTVSWYQQALGQGPQFIFQYYEEEERQRGNFPDRFSGHQFPNYSSELNVNALLLGDSALYLCASSWDRAYEQYFGPGTRLTVT.

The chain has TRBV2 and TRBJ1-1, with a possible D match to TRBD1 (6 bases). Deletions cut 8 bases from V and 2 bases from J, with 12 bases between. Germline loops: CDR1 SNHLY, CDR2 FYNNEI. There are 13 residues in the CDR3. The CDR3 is CASLWGGNTEAFF. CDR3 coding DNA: TGTGCCAGCCTATGGGGGGGCAACACTGAAGCTTTCTTT.

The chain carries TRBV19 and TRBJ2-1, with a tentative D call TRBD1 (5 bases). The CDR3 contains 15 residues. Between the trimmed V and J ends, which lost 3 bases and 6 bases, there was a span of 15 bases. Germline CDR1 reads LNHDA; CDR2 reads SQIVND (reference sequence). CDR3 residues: CASSITSGAFNEQFF. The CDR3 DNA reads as TGTGCCAGTAGTATTACCAGTGGGGCCTTCAATGAGCAGTTCTTC.

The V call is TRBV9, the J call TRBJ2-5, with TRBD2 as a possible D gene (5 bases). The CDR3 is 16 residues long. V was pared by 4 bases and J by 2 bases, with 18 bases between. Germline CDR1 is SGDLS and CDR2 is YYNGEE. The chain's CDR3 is CASSLSFRGLQETQYF. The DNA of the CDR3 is TGTGCCAGCAGCCTCTCATTCCGGGGTTTACAAGAGACCCAGTACTTC. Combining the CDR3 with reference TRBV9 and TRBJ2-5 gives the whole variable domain DSGVTQTPKHLITATGQRVTLRCSPRSGDLSVYWYQQSLDQGLQFLIQYYNGEERAKGNILERFSAQQFPDLHSELNLSSLELGDSALYFCASSLSFRGLQETQYFGPGTRLLVL.

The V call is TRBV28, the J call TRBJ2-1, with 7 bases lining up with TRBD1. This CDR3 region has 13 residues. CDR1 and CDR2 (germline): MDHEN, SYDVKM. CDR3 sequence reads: CAAAETGYYEQFF. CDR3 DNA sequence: TGTGCTGCAGCCGAGACAGGGTATTATGAGCAGTTCTTC.

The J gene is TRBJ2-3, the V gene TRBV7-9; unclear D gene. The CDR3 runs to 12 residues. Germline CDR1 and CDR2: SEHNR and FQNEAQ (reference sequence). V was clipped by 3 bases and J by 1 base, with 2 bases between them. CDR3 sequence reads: CASSFGTDTQYF. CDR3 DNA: TGTGCCAGCAGCTTTGGCACAGATACGCAGTATTTT.

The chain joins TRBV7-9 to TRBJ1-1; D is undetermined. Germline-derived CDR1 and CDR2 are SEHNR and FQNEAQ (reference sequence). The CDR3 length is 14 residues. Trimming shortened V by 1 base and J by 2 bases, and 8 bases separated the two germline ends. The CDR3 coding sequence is TGTGCCAGCAGCTTAGGCATGGGAAACACTGAAGCTTTCTTT. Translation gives CASSLGMGNTEAFF.

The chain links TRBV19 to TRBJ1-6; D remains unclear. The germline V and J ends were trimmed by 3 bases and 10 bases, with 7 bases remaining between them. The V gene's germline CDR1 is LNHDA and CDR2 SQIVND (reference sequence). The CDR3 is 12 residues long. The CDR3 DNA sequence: TGTGCCAGTAGTATCGGCCAGTCACCCCTCCACTTT. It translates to CASSIGQSPLHF.

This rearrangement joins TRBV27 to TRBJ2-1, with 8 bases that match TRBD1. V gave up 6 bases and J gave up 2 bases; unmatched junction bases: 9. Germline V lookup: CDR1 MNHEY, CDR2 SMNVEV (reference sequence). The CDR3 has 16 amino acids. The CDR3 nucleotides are TGTGCCAGCAGCAAAAAATTGGACAGGGCCTACAATGAGCAGTTCTTC. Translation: CASSKKLDRAYNEQFF.

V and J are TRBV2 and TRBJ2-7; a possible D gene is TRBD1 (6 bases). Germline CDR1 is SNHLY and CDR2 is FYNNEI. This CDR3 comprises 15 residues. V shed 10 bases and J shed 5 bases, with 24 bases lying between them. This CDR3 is CAIHRGGSPEDEQYF. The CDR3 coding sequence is TGTGCCATCCATCGTGGGGGCTCGCCAGAGGACGAGCAGTACTTC.